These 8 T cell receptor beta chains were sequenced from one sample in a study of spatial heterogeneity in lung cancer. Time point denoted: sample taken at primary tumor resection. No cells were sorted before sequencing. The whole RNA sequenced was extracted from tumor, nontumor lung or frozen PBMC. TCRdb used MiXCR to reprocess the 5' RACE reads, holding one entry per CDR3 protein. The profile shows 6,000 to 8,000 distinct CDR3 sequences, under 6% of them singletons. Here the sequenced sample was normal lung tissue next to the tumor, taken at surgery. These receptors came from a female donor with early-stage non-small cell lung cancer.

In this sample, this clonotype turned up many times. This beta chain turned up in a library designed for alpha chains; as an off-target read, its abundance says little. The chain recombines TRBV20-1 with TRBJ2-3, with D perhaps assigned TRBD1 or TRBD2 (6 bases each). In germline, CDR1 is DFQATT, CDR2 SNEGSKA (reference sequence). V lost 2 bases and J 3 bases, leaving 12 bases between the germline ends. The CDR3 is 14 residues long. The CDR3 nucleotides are TGCAGTGCTAGACGGGGGCAGGGGACAGATACGCAGTATTTT. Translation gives CSARRGQGTDTQYF.

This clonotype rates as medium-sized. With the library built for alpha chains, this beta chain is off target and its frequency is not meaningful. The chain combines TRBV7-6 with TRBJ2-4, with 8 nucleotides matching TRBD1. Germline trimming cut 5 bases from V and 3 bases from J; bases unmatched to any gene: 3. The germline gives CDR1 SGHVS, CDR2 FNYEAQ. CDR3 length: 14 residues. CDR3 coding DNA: TGTGCCAGCAGCCTCGGACAGGGCAAAAACATTCAGTACTTC. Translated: CASSLGQGKNIQYF. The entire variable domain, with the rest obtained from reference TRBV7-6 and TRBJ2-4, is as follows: GAGVSQSPRYKVTKRGQDVALRCDPISGHVSLYWYRQALGQGPEFLTYFNYEAQQDKSGLPNDRFSAERPEGSISTLTIQRTEQRDSAMYRCASSLGQGKNIQYFGAGTRLSVL.

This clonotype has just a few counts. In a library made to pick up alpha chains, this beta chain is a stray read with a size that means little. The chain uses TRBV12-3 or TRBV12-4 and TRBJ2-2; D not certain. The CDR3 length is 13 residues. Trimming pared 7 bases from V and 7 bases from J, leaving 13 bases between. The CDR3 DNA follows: TGTGCCAGCACCCTATGGAGCAACGGGGAGCTGTTTTTT. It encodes CASTLWSNGELFF.

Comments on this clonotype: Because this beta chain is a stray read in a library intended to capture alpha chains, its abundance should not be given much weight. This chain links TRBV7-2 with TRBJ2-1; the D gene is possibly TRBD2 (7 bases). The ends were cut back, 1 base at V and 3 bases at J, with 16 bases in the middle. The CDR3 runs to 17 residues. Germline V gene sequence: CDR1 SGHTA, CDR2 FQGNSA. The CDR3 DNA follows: TGTGCCAGCAGCTTAGGCCCCGGACTAGGGGGCTACAATGAGCAGTTCTTC. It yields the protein CASSLGPGLGGYNEQFF.

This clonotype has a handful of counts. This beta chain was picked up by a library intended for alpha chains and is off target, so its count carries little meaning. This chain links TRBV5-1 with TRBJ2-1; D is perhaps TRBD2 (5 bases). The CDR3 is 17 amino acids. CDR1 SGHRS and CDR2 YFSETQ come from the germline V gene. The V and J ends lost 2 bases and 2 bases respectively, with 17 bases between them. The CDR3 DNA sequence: TGCGCCAGCAGCTTAGACGAGAACAGCGGACCCTACAATGAGCAGTTCTTC. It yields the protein CASSLDENSGPYNEQFF.

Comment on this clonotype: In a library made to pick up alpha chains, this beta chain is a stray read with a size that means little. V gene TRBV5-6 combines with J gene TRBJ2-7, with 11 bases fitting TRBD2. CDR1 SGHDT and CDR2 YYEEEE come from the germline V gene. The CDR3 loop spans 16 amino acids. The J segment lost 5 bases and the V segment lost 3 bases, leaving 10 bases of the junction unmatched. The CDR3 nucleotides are TGTGCCAGCAGCTCCCAGATTAGCGGGAGGGCCGACGAGCAGTACTTC. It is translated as CASSSQISGRADEQYF.

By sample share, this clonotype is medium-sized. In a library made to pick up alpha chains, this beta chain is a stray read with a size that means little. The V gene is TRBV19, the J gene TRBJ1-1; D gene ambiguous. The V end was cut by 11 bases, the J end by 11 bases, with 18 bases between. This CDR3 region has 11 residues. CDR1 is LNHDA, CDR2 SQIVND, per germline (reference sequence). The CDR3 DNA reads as TGTGCCTCCGGTTCCGTTGAAGGCGCTTTCTTT. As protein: CASGSVEGAFF.

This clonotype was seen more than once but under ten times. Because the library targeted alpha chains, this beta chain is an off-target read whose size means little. The chain's CDR3 is CSARDTGERDIQYF. CDR3 bases: TGCAGTGCTAGAGACACGGGAGAGAGAGACATTCAGTACTTC. V is TRBV20-1 and J is TRBJ2-4, with D possibly matching TRBD2 (6 bases). Trimming shortened V by 0 bases and J by 8 bases, and 14 bases separated the two germline ends. The CDR3 sequence is 14 residues long. CDR1 and CDR2 from the germline V gene are DFQATT and SNEGSKA (reference sequence).